This T cell receptor beta chain was retrieved from a study of early T cells in non-severe SARS-CoV-2 infection (dated by TCRdb to the early 2020s). Broadly, across the study: Because TCR sequencing was done on bulk RNA from unsorted whole blood, the alpha and beta chains could not be paired.

This clonotype was recorded a few times. What antigen it recognizes has not been identified. The input lacks base qualities; no much larger clone sits a single base away. The library was prepared using 5' RACE. The run used a NextSeq 500. In the TCR library protocol, unique molecular identifiers were attached to individual cDNA molecules to correct for PCR bias and sequencing error. Both TCR alpha and beta chains were sequenced, and tight co-correlation was observed between alpha and beta sequence abundances in each sample. The paper's data handling went like this. Decombinator V4 was used to annotate TCR sequences for V gene, J gene and CDR3. Expanded TCRs were defined as changing significantly between any two time points under a Poisson model with p below 0.0001. Abundances of TCRs were expressed as counts per million after normalisation to the total number of TCRs sequenced in each sample. TRAV1-2 paired with TRAJ12, TRAJ20 or TRAJ33 defined MAIT TCRs, while TRAV10 paired with TRAJ18 defined iNKT TCRs. VDJdb, accessed 1 November 2021, was searched for CMV, EBV and SARS-CoV-2 annotated TCRs, with TCRs annotated for multiple antigens excluded. Clones were called with MiXCR by TCRdb after fastp trimmed the public reads at Q25, and only in-frame beta chains were retained. Rows matching on CDR3 protein sequence are summarized as one entry with the most common DNA and genes. The V and J calls come from TCRdb's annotation, not from the publication. This sample comprises some 73,000 distinct CDR3 sequences, 9.5% to 15% of them detected only once. 3.4% of the sample comes from the top ten.

Paper-wide results and their limitations: VDJdb matching was skewed toward anti-spike CD8 responses and likely underestimated virus-specific expansions, missing private and CD4 specificities.

This was a case-control study nested in a cohort of healthcare workers in London, UK, who had nasopharyngeal swab PCR tests and blood samples taken every week. Healthcare workers were recruited during the week of the UK lockdown, between 23 and 31 March 2020, and followed weekly for up to roughly 15 weeks. The germline V gene (reference sequence) sets CDR1 to DFQATT and CDR2 to SNEGSKA. The cysteine opens and the phenylalanine closes a CDR3 of 14 amino acids. The entry retains the CDR3 DNA only, 42 bases that are in frame from base 1. V is cut by 3 bases and J by 0 bases, and the space between the germline ends is 9 bases.

The source is an adult who was a healthcare worker with PCR-confirmed SARS-CoV-2 infection or an uninfected control (not recorded which). This chain joins TRBV20-1 to TRBJ1-5; no D gene call is confident. The specimen sequenced was whole blood. The nucleotide sequence reads as follows: TGCAGTGCTAGTCCAGAGTCTAGCAATCAGCCCCAGCATTTT. It is translated as CSASPESSNQPQHF.